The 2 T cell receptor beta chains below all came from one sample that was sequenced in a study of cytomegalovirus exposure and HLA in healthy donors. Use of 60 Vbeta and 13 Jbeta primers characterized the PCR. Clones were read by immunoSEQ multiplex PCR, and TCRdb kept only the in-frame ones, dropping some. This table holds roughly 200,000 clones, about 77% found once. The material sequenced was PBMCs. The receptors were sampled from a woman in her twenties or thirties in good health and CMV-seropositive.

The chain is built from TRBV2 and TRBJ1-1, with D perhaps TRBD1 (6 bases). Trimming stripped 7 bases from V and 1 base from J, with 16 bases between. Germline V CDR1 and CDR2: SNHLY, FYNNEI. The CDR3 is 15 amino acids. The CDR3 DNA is TGTGCCAGCAAGACTCGGGACACCCGGAACACTGAAGCTTTCTTT. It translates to CASKTRDTRNTEAFF. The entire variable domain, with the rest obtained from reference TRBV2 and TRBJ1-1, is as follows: EPEVTQTPSHQVTQMGQEVILRCVPISNHLYFYWYRQILGQKVEFLVSFYNNEISEKSEIFDDQFSVERPDGSNFTLKIRSTKLEDSAMYFCASKTRDTRNTEAFFGQGTRLTVV.

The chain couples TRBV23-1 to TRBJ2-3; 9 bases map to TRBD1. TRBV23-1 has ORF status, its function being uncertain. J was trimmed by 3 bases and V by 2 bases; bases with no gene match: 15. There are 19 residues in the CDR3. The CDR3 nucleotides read TGCGCCAGCAGTCAACGCCCCGGGACAGGGATACTCAAGACAGATACGCAGTATTTT. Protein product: CASSQRPGTGILKTDTQYF.